This T cell receptor (beta chain) originates from a study of OX40 agonist ivuxolimab in advanced cancers. CDR1 and CDR2 (germline): SEHNR, FQNEAQ (reference sequence). The CDR3 spans 12 residues. V lost 2 bases and J lost 8, with 9 bases in between. Sequencing was performed with immunoSEQ multiplex PCR; in TCRdb, only in-frame clones are kept and a portion is missing. The sample includes some 89,000 clones, around 80% of them seen just once. The gene calls are TRBV7-9 and TRBJ1-1; no reliable D call. The sequence was collected from an adult with an advanced solid tumor such as melanoma, head and neck, liver or kidney cancer. This material consisted of CD4+ or CD8+ T cells sorted from blood, taken in a trial of the OX40 agonist ivuxolimab. The CDR3: CASSLTGIEAFF. CDR3 nucleotide sequence: TGTGCCAGCAGCTTAACGGGGATCGAAGCTTTCTTT.